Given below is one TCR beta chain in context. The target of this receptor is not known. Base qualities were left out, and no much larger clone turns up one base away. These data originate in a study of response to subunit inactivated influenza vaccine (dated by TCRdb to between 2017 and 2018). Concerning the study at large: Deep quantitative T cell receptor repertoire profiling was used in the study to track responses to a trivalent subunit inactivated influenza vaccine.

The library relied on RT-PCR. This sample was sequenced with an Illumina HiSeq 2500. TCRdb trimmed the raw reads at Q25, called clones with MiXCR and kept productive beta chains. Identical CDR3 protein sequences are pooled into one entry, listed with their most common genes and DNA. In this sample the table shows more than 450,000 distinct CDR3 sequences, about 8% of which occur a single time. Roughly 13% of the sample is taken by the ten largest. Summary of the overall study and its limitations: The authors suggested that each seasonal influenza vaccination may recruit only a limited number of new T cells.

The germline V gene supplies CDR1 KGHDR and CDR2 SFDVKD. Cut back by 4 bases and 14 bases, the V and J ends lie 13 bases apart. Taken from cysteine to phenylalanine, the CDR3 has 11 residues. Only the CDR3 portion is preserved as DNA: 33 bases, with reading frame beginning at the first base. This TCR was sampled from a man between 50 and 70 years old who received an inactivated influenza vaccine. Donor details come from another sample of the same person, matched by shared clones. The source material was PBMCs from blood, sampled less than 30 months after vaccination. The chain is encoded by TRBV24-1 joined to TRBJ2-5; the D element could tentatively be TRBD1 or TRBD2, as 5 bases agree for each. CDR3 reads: CATSDGGTTYF. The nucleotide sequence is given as TGTGCCACCAGTGACGGTGGGACGACCTACTTC.